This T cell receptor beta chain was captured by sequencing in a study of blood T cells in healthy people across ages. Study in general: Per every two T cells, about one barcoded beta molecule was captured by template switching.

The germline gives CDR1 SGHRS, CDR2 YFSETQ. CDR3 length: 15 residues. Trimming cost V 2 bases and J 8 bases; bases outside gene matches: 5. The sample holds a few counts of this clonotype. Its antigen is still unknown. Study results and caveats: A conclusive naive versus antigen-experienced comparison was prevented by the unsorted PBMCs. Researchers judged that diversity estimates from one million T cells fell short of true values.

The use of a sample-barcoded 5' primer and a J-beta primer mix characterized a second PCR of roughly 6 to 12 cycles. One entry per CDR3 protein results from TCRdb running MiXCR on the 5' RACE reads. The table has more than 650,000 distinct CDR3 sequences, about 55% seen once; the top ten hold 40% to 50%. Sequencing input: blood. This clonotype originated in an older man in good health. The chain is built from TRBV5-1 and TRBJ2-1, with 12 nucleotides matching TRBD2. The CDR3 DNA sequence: TGCGCCAGCAGCTTTACTAGCGGGAGGAAGGATGAGCAGTTCTTC. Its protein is CASSFTSGRKDEQFF.